This T cell receptor (beta chain) was recorded in a study of blood T cell repertoires in COVID-19. About the study: Researchers got acute and convalescent COVID-19 samples from the United States, Italy and Spain. From T cells, B-cell-depleted T cells, or PBMCs came the material, which was cDNA or gDNA.

Assay used: immunoSEQ multiplex PCR; TCRdb lists only in-frame clones, some missing. The repertoire has about 13,000 clones, approximately 91% of them found once; the top ten carry 12% to 15%. The CDR3 runs 15 residues. Germline V lookup: CDR1 SGHNT, CDR2 YYREEE (reference sequence). V gave up 2 bases and J gave up 3 bases; unmatched junction bases: 8. V gene TRBV5-4 combines with J gene TRBJ2-7; 7 positions agree with TRBD2. Sequencing was performed on peripheral blood. This TCR derives from a human donor in a cohort sampled during active COVID-19. The CDR3 loop reads CASSLSSGVNYEQYF. DNA of the CDR3: TGTGCCAGCAGCTTATCTAGCGGAGTCAACTACGAGCAGTACTTC. The entire variable domain, with the rest obtained from reference TRBV5-4 and TRBJ2-7, is as follows: ETGVTQSPTHLIKTRGQQVTLRCSSQSGHNTVSWYQQALGQGPQFIFQYYREEENGRGNFPPRFSGLQFPNYSSELNVNALELDDSALYLCASSLSSGVNYEQYFGPGTRLTVT.